The clone carrying this TCR beta chain was seen more than once but under ten times. Its antigen is undetermined. This entry belongs to a study of OX40 agonist ivuxolimab in advanced cancers. Findings and limits, study-wide: What antigens the expanded peripheral T cells recognized was never established.

Libraries were prepared by immunoSEQ multiplex PCR; TCRdb keeps only in-frame clonotypes and omits some of them. Of 60,000 to 65,000 clones in the sample, roughly 80% were seen once. The origin of this receptor is an adult with an advanced solid tumor such as melanoma, head and neck, liver or kidney cancer. Sequences were derived from CD4+ or CD8+ T cells sorted from blood, sampled in a trial of the OX40 agonist ivuxolimab.

CDR3 protein: CASSVVPGSGTEAFF. The CDR3 bases are TGTGCCAGCAGCGTAGTCCCAGGGTCGGGCACTGAAGCTTTCTTT. The chain is built from TRBV9 and TRBJ1-1, with D possibly being TRBD1 (5 bases). There are 15 residues in the CDR3. Trimming removed 0 bases at V and 4 bases at J, with 13 bases between. CDR1 SGDLS and CDR2 YYNGEE come from the germline V gene. The complete variable domain, with remaining parts taken from reference TRBV9 and TRBJ1-1, reads DSGVTQTPKHLITATGQRVTLRCSPRSGDLSVYWYQQSLDQGLQFLIQYYNGEERAKGNILERFSAQQFPDLHSELNLSSLELGDSALYFCASSVVPGSGTEAFFGQGTRLTVV.